The 14 T cell receptor beta chains in this list originate from one sample, sequenced in a study of T cells in Graves' hyperthyroidism and ophthalmopathy. TCR beta CDR3 regions were amplified from RNA transcripts. A first-round RT-PCR of the TCR CDR3 used the HTBI primer set. Using its own MiXCR run on the multiplex PCR reads, TCRdb lists one record per CDR3 protein. This repertoire shows around 600,000 distinct CDR3 sequences, approximately 16% found once; its top ten account for roughly 3.3%. Input material: blood. All receptors come from a woman aged 40 to 50 with Graves' ophthalmopathy.

In its sample, this clonotype was seen many times. This chain connects TRBV3-1 to TRBJ1-6, with 10 bases lining up with TRBD1. CDR1 is LGHDT, CDR2 YNNKEL, per germline (reference sequence). With V trimmed by 4 bases and J by 7 bases, 1 base remained unmatched. There are 14 residues in the CDR3. The DNA for the CDR3 is TGTGCCAGCAGCCCGGGACAGGGGAATTCACCCCTCCACTTT. This sequence encodes CASSPGQGNSPLHF. Full variable domain (missing parts from reference TRBV3-1 and TRBJ1-6): DTAVSQTPKYLVTQMGNDKSIKCEQNLGHDTMYWYKQDSKKFLKIMFSYNNKELIINETVPNRFSPKSPDKAHLNLHINSLELGDSAVYFCASSPGQGNSPLHFGNGTRLTVT.

Details on this clonotype: This may come from a read error, since a much larger clone is one base off. V and J are TRBV18 and TRBJ2-1; D not resolved. The CDR3 consists of 14 residues. CDR1 is KGHSH, CDR2 LQKENI, per germline. The CDR3 DNA sequence: TGTGCCAGCTCACCTCTGGACGGAAACAATGAGCAGCTCTTC. Translated, it gives CASSPLDGNNEQLF. The whole variable domain, filled in from reference TRBV18 and TRBJ2-1, reads NAGVMQNPRHLVRRRGQEARLRCSPMKGHSHVYWYRQLPEEGLKFMVYLQKENIIDESGMPKERFSAEFPKEGPSILRIQQVVRGDSAAYFCASSPLDGNNEQLFGPGTRLTVL.

At least ten counts were recorded for this clonotype. The V call is TRBV6-1, the J call TRBJ2-5; 13 bases are shared with TRBD2. The CDR3 consists of 14 residues. The germline gives CDR1 MNHNS, CDR2 SASEGT. The V and J ends lost 10 bases and 1 base, in that order; junction bases with no gene match: 3. The chain's CDR3 is CAIGTSGTQETQYF. CDR3 in DNA: TGTGCCATCGGGACTAGCGGGACCCAAGAGACCCAGTACTTC.

This chain uses TRBV3-1 with TRBJ1-6, with TRBD1 matching over 7 bases. V trimming: 4 bases; J trimming: 5 bases; junction bases outside the gene matches: 5. CDR1 is LGHDT, CDR2 YNNKEL, per germline (reference sequence). The CDR3 runs to 15 residues. The CDR3 sequence: CASSPRDSHNSPLHF. In nucleotides, the CDR3 is TGTGCCAGCAGCCCCCGGGACAGCCATAATTCACCCCTCCACTTT.

A few counts support this clonotype. The chain uses TRBV6-6 and TRBJ2-1; maybe TRBD2 (7 bases). The CDR3 contains 16 residues. Germline assignment: CDR1 MNHNY and CDR2 SVGAGI (reference sequence). The V end was cut by 0 bases, the J end by 4 bases, with 13 bases between. CDR3 loop: CASSYSRKGGYNEQFF. Written as DNA, the CDR3 is TGTGCCAGCAGTTACTCTCGTAAGGGGGGGTACAATGAGCAGTTCTTC.

This clonotype was recorded many times. The chain uses TRBV27 and TRBJ1-2, with 7 nucleotides matching TRBD1. The ends lost 6 bases at V and 7 bases at J; junction bases unmatched: 5. Germline V CDR1 and CDR2: MNHEY, SMNVEV (reference sequence). CDR3 length equals 12 residues. The CDR3 nucleotides are TGTGCCAGCAGCGACAGGGTTCGTGGCTACACCTTC. It codes for CASSDRVRGYTF.

The chain employs TRBV6-7 and TRBJ1-1; D is perhaps TRBD1 (5 bases). TRBV6-7 is sorted into the ORF group, with uncertain function. This CDR3 contains 10 residues. V was cut by 10 bases and J by 9 bases, with 12 bases left in between. The CDR3 sequence: CATRGLQAFF. The CDR3, as DNA: TGTGCCACCCGGGGACTCCAAGCTTTCTTT.

In its sample, this clonotype was seen once. This chain links TRBV27 with TRBJ2-1; weak D call: TRBD1 (5 bases). The CDR3 contains 14 residues. The V end lost 2 bases, the J end lost 6 bases, and 11 bases lay between the germline ends. CDR1 MNHEY and CDR2 SMNVEV come from the germline V gene (reference sequence). CDR3 nucleotides: TGTGCCAGCAGTTTAGGTGCAGGGCCCAATGAGCAGTTCTTC. Its translation is CASSLGAGPNEQFF.

The table lists this clonotype with many counts. The chain uses TRBV27 and TRBJ2-1, with 13 nucleotides matching TRBD2. The CDR3 loop spans 14 amino acids. CDR1 MNHEY and CDR2 SMNVEV come from the germline V gene (reference sequence). V shed 6 bases and J 12 bases; nucleotides not matched to a gene: 8. The CDR3 nucleotides read TGTGCCAGCAGCCGCGGACTAGCGGGAGATCGGCAGTTCTTC. Translating it yields CASSRGLAGDRQFF.

A few counts support this clonotype. The CDR3 spells CASSQVIAGGHNEQFF. The CDR3 DNA reads TGTGCCAGCAGCCAAGTGATAGCGGGGGGGCATAATGAGCAGTTCTTC. This chain uses TRBV3-1 with TRBJ2-1; 11 bases align to TRBD2. Trimming at V came to 1 base and at J to 7 bases, leaving 6 bases not matched to a gene. CDR1 and CDR2 from the germline V gene are LGHDT and YNNKEL (reference sequence). The CDR3 has 16 residues.

To note about this clonotype: A single base separates this from a much larger clone, so it may be a read error. The chain carries TRBV6-1 and TRBJ2-1; the match to TRBD2 covers 10 bases. The V gene's germline CDR1 is MNHNS and CDR2 SASEGT. The CDR3 covers 16 residues. This CDR3 reads CASSLSSGGSYNGQFF. The CDR3 coding sequence is TGTGCCAGCAGTCTCTCTAGCGGGGGTTCCTACAATGGGCAGTTCTTC.

The sample holds a few counts of this clonotype. The chain uses TRBV2 and TRBJ2-5; D not resolved. Germline V gene sequence: CDR1 SNHLY, CDR2 FYNNEI. CDR3 length: 13 residues. Trimming stripped 7 bases from V and 2 bases from J, with 11 bases between. In nucleotides, the CDR3 is TGTGCCAGCACGGCGGAGTTACAAGAGACCCAGTACTTC. Its protein is CASTAELQETQYF.

This clonotype was recorded many times. This chain connects TRBV18 to TRBJ1-5; possibly TRBD1 for D (5 bases). From germline, CDR1 is KGHSH and CDR2 LQKENI. With 6 bases removed from V and 1 base from J, the gap between germline ends came to 22 bases. This CDR3 comprises 18 residues. The CDR3 DNA reads as TGTGCCAGCTCCCTGTCCCGTCTGGACATCCTAAGCAATCAGCCCCAGCATTTT. Amino acids: CASSLSRLDILSNQPQHF.

This clonotype was seen only a few times. The chain couples TRBV11-2 to TRBJ2-3; tentatively, D is TRBD1 or TRBD2 (6 bases each). Trimming took off 4 bases at V and 4 bases at J, with 21 bases between the two ends. The germline V gene has CDR1 SGHAT and CDR2 FQNNGV. The CDR3 runs to 17 residues. The CDR3 DNA is TGTGCCAGCAGCTCCACTGGGGGGCAGGGAGAGGCAGATACGCAGTATTTT. Protein sequence: CASSSTGGQGEADTQYF.